These 27 T cell receptor beta chains share one sample of origin, sequenced in a study of long-term antiretroviral therapy in people with HIV. Researchers ran immunoSEQ v3.0 at survey level. Method: immunoSEQ multiplex PCR; TCRdb's copy keeps in-frame clones and lacks some. Of 25,000 to 35,000 clones listed, 78% are singletons. The sample consisted of unsorted PBMCs, taken 1.5 years before starting antiretroviral therapy. These receptors came from a man younger than 35 with HIV.

The chain links TRBV7-9 to TRBJ2-4; D perhaps matches TRBD1 (5 bases). CDR3 length equals 19 residues. Germline V gene sequence: CDR1 SEHNR, CDR2 FQNEAQ (reference sequence). Trimming pared 5 bases from V and 2 bases from J, leaving 25 bases between. The CDR3 spells CASSEWGREAANSKNIQYF. As DNA, the CDR3 is TGTGCCAGCAGCGAGTGGGGCAGGGAAGCCGCTAACTCCAAAAACATTCAGTACTTC.

V and J are TRBV14 and TRBJ2-2; D ambiguous. The CDR3 has 15 residues. The germline gives CDR1 SGHDN, CDR2 FVKESK. V was clipped by 4 bases and J by 8 bases, with 17 bases between them. The CDR3 sequence: CASSLTRTVGGELFF. The CDR3 DNA reads TGTGCCAGCAGCCTGACACGGACGGTCGGAGGGGAGCTGTTTTTT. Looking up the rest from reference TRBV14 and TRBJ2-2 gives the full variable domain: EAGVTQFPSHSVIEKGQTVTLRCDPISGHDNLYWYRRVMGKEIKFLLHFVKESKQDESGMPNNRFLAERTGGTYSTLKVQPAELEDSGVYFCASSLTRTVGGELFFGEGSRLTVL.

V gene TRBV7-2 combines with J gene TRBJ2-3; possibly TRBD2 for D (5 bases). Per the germline V gene, CDR1 is SGHTA and CDR2 is FQGNSA. The CDR3 length is 13 residues. Trimming shortened V by 4 bases and J by 3 bases, and 8 bases separated the two germline ends. The CDR3 DNA sequence: TGTGCCAGCAGCTCTAAGCGGACAGATACGCAGTATTTT. This codes for CASSSKRTDTQYF.

The chain links TRBV27 to TRBJ1-2, with D perhaps matching TRBD1 (6 bases). The germline CDR1 and CDR2 sequences are MNHEY and SMNVEV (reference sequence). This CDR3 comprises 14 residues. V was shortened by 0 bases and J by 8 bases, with 13 bases between the two germline ends. The CDR3: CASSLSASGVGYTF. CDR3 sequence (DNA): TGTGCCAGCAGTTTATCGGCGTCAGGGGTAGGCTACACCTTC.

The chain links TRBV5-1 to TRBJ1-1; D ambiguous. The V gene lost 5 bases and the J gene lost 0 bases, with 11 bases spanning the gap. The CDR3 sequence is 14 residues long. CDR1 and CDR2 (germline): SGHRS, YFSETQ. The CDR3 DNA follows: TGCGCCAGCAGAGAAAGGGCGGTGAACACTGAAGCTTTCTTT. It is translated as CASRERAVNTEAFF.

This clone was seen once. This chain uses TRBV6-6 with TRBJ2-1; D is undetermined. Germline CDR1 MNHNY, CDR2 SVGAGI (reference sequence). The length of the CDR3 is 13 residues. With 7 bases removed from V and 6 bases from J, the gap between germline ends came to 13 bases. The CDR3 spells CASKTDVFNEQFF. CDR3 coding DNA: TGTGCCAGCAAAACCGACGTGTTCAATGAGCAGTTCTTC.

J is TRBJ2-1 and V is TRBV7-9; D might be TRBD2 (6 bases). Germline CDR1 SEHNR, CDR2 FQNEAQ (reference sequence). CDR3 size: 15 residues. Trimming stripped 2 bases from V and 5 bases from J, with 13 bases between. Here the CDR3 reads CASSLWLAKNNEQFF. Here the CDR3 DNA reads TGTGCCAGCAGCTTATGGCTAGCGAAAAACAATGAGCAGTTCTTC. Full variable domain (remainder filled in from reference TRBV7-9 and TRBJ2-1): DTGVSQNPRHKITKRGQNVTFRCDPISEHNRLYWYRQTLGQGPEFLTYFQNEAQLEKSRLLSDRFSAERPKGSFSTLEIQRTEQGDSAMYLCASSLWLAKNNEQFFGPGTRLTVL.

The chain joins TRBV21-1 to TRBJ2-3. TRBV21-1 is reported as a pseudogene. The CDR3 is made up of 13 amino acids. The CDR3 DNA reads TGTGCCAGCCTTCCCCTAGGGCCAGATACGCAGTATTTT. Its protein is CASLPLGPDTQYF.

This chain connects TRBV7-2 to TRBJ2-5; D is unclear. The CDR3 covers 13 residues. From germline, CDR1 is SGHTA and CDR2 FQGNSA. Trimming took 6 bases from V and 4 from J, leaving 12 bases between them. The CDR3 reads CASRMSAGETQYF. The CDR3 coding sequence is TGTGCCAGCAGAATGAGTGCCGGAGAGACCCAGTACTTC.

The chain employs TRBV11-1 and TRBJ2-5, with D possibly being TRBD1 (5 bases). This CDR3 comprises 14 residues. Germline V gene sequence: CDR1 SGHAT, CDR2 FQDESV (reference sequence). Deletions cut 5 bases from V and 1 base from J, with 11 bases between. The CDR3 DNA is TGTGCCAGCAGCCAAGACAGAACCCAAGAGACCCAGTACTTC. It translates to CASSQDRTQETQYF.

In DNA, the CDR3 is TGTGCCAGTAGAACAGGGGTACATGGCTACACCTTC. As protein: CASRTGVHGYTF. The V call is TRBV25-1, the J call TRBJ1-2; TRBD1 agrees at 7 bases. Germline lookup yields CDR1 MGHDK and CDR2 SYGVNS. V lost 9 bases and J lost 6; bases outside the gene matches: 7. There are 12 residues in the CDR3.

V and J are TRBV4-1 and TRBJ1-2; the D is unclear. Trimming cost V 7 bases and J 5 bases, with 17 bases left between them. Germline V gene data show CDR1 as MGHRA and CDR2 as YSYEKL. The CDR3 consists of 14 residues. DNA of the CDR3: TGCGCCAGCACCCAGGCCGACGGCGGATATGGCTACACCTTC. Its translation: CASTQADGGYGYTF.

The rearrangement links TRBV7-2 to TRBJ2-3, with D possibly being TRBD2 (5 bases). The V gene's germline CDR1 is SGHTA and CDR2 FQGNSA. The CDR3 totals 18 residues. The V and J ends lost 5 bases and 0 bases respectively, with 21 bases between them. In nucleotides, the CDR3 is TGTGCCAGCAGCAAACAGCGTGAAGGTCCGGGAAGCACAGATACGCAGTATTTT. Translation: CASSKQREGPGSTDTQYF.

The V and J genes are TRBV27 and TRBJ2-2; tentatively, D is TRBD2 (6 bases). The CDR3 is 15 amino acids. The V end was cut by 4 bases, the J end by 10 bases, with 19 bases between. The germline CDR1 and CDR2 sequences are MNHEY and SMNVEV (reference sequence). The CDR3 protein is CASSWKGTSVEELFF. CDR3 nucleotide sequence: TGTGCCAGCAGTTGGAAGGGGACTTCGGTGGAGGAGCTGTTTTTT.

J is TRBJ1-4 and V is TRBV2; 8 bases are a match to TRBD1. This CDR3 is 14 amino acids long. V lost 4 bases and J lost 4; bases outside the gene matches: 2. Germline CDR1 reads SNHLY; CDR2 reads FYNNEI. CDR3 in amino acids: CASSGGQGNEKLFF. For the CDR3, the DNA is TGTGCCAGCAGTGGCGGACAGGGTAATGAAAAACTGTTTTTT. The whole variable domain, filled in from reference TRBV2 and TRBJ1-4, reads EPEVTQTPSHQVTQMGQEVILRCVPISNHLYFYWYRQILGQKVEFLVSFYNNEISEKSEIFDDQFSVERPDGSNFTLKIRSTKLEDSAMYFCASSGGQGNEKLFFGSGTQLSVL.

This chain connects TRBV9 to TRBJ1-3; D gene unclear. The CDR3 runs 16 residues. Per the germline V gene, CDR1 is SGDLS and CDR2 is YYNGEE. Trimming shortened V by 0 bases and J by 0 bases, and 10 bases separated the two germline ends. The CDR3: CASSVVPQISGNTIYF. The CDR3 nucleotides read TGTGCCAGCAGCGTAGTTCCTCAGATCTCTGGAAACACCATATATTTT.

The chain carries TRBV7-9 and TRBJ2-7, with no clear D. Germline V lookup: CDR1 SEHNR, CDR2 FQNEAQ (reference sequence). The CDR3 is 15 residues long. V dropped 2 bases and J dropped 6 bases, with 17 bases sitting between them. The CDR3 reads CASSLTQVVGAEQYF. The CDR3 bases are TGTGCCAGCAGCTTAACCCAGGTAGTCGGTGCCGAGCAGTACTTC.

The V gene is TRBV14, the J gene TRBJ2-3; D tentatively reads TRBD1 or TRBD2 (5 bases each). The CDR3 runs 15 residues. V lost 4 bases to trimming and J lost 2 bases, with 13 bases between them. Per germline, CDR1 SGHDN and CDR2 FVKESK. The CDR3 protein is CASSPWGLHTDTQYF. The CDR3, as DNA: TGTGCCAGCAGCCCCTGGGGGTTGCACACAGATACGCAGTATTTT.

The gene calls are TRBV5-1 and TRBJ2-7; D remains unclear. Germline assignment: CDR1 SGHRS and CDR2 YFSETQ. CDR3 length: 12 residues. Trimming pared 4 bases from V and 3 bases from J, leaving 8 bases between. The CDR3 DNA reads as TGCGCCAGCAGCGCCGGCGTCTACGAGCAGTACTTC. Protein sequence: CASSAGVYEQYF.

Concerning this clone: At one end the junction does not follow the germline gene, possibly because of a read error. V is TRBV29-1 and J is TRBJ2-1, with a possible D match to TRBD2 (6 bases). Germline CDR1 SQVTM, CDR2 ANQGSEA. The CDR3 has 13 amino acids. The DNA for the CDR3 is TGTATCGTAGGAGGGTCCCTATACGATGAGCAGTTCTTC. It translates to CIVGGSLYDEQFF.

The chain uses TRBV5-1 and TRBJ2-1, with TRBD2 matching over 8 bases. After removal of 5 bases from V and 7 bases from J, the junction contained 11 bases not matched to a gene. CDR1 is SGHRS, CDR2 YFSETQ, per germline. The CDR3 is 15 residues long. The CDR3 DNA reads as TGCGCCAGCAGAATTGACGGGGGGGCCGGAAATGAGCAGTTCTTC. This translates into CASRIDGGAGNEQFF.

This chain joins TRBV11-1 and TRBJ2-7, with 14 bases identical to TRBD2. Trimming removed 5 bases from V and 5 bases from J; junction bases left unmatched: 14. The V gene's germline CDR1 is SGHAT and CDR2 FQDESV (reference sequence). This CDR3 region has 18 residues. The chain's CDR3 is CASSLLTPRTSGRNEQYF. The DNA for the CDR3 is TGTGCCAGCAGCCTACTCACCCCCCGGACTAGCGGGAGGAACGAGCAGTACTTC.

The V call is TRBV7-6, the J call TRBJ1-2, with 11 positions matching TRBD1. The length of the CDR3 is 15 residues. Germline CDR1 SGHVS, CDR2 FNYEAQ. Losses at the gene ends were 5 bases for V and 6 bases for J; bases not matched to a gene: 8. The CDR3 bases are TGTGCCAGCAGCCGCAGGACAGGGGGCATGGATGGCTACACCTTC. Residues: CASSRRTGGMDGYTF.

The chain uses TRBV7-2 and TRBJ1-5; TRBD1 is a possible D gene (6 bases). Germline-derived CDR1 and CDR2 are SGHTA and FQGNSA. This CDR3 comprises 14 residues. The V and J ends lost 1 base and 4 bases respectively, with 8 bases between them. DNA of the CDR3: TGTGCCAGCAGCTTAGGGAGGGGGAATCAGCCCCAGCATTTT. Its translation is CASSLGRGNQPQHF.

The V gene is TRBV28, the J gene TRBJ1-2; TRBD1 aligns across 7 bases. The CDR3 contains 16 residues. From germline, CDR1 is MDHEN and CDR2 SYDVKM. V lost 7 bases, J lost 4 bases, and 15 bases stayed unmatched. The CDR3, as DNA: TGTGCCAGCACCCATCGAGGAGACAGGGTTGCCTATGGCTACACCTTC. The encoded protein is CASTHRGDRVAYGYTF.

As to this clone: Other DNA sequences in the sample encode the same CDR3. The chain uses TRBV6-6 and TRBJ2-1; unclear D gene. The CDR3 has 13 residues. The germline CDR1 and CDR2 sequences are MNHNY and SVGAGI (reference sequence). V was clipped by 8 bases and J by 2 bases, with 10 bases between them. In nucleotides, the CDR3 is TGTGCCAGCCGAACAGACCCCTACAATGAGCAGTTCTTC. Protein: CASRTDPYNEQFF.

The V and J genes are TRBV30 and TRBJ1-4; 7 nucleotides match TRBD1. Looked up from germline, CDR1 is GTSNPN and CDR2 is SVGIG (reference sequence). The length of the CDR3 is 14 residues. The V and J ends lost 0 bases and 8 bases, in that order; junction bases with no gene match: 6. The CDR3 nucleotides are TGTGCCTGGAGTGTTTTAGGGGGCAGGGAAAAACTGTTTTTT. Its translation: CAWSVLGGREKLFF.